This T cell receptor beta chain was captured by sequencing in a study of blood T cell repertoires in COVID-19. Per germline, CDR1 SGHDT and CDR2 YYEEEE. CDR3 length: 15 residues. The V segment lost 3 bases and the J segment 3 bases; nucleotides outside the gene matches: 5. Sequencing was performed with immunoSEQ multiplex PCR; in TCRdb, only in-frame clones are kept and a portion is missing. The sample yields 200,000 to 250,000 clones, 70% to 90% seen once. The rearrangement joins TRBV5-6 to TRBJ1-3; 8 positions match TRBD1. This TCR came from a woman between 65 and 79 years old with active or convalescent COVID-19. The sample consisted of peripheral blood. The CDR3 spells CASSSGQGGGNTIYF. CDR3 sequence (DNA): TGTGCCAGCAGCTCCGGACAGGGAGGTGGAAACACCATATATTTT.